The source of this T cell receptor (beta chain) is a study of blood T cells in healthy people across ages. Overall study results and limits: The donors' CMV status was not determined, possibly confounding changes in expanded clonotypes. Roughly linearly, TCR beta diversity per million T cells fell as age increased. Diversity was higher, and naive CD4+ cells more numerous, in long-lived donors than in aged donors.

This CDR3 has 15 residues. V trimming: 5 bases; J trimming: 5 bases; junction bases outside the gene matches: 11. Then a second PCR, running roughly 7 to 11 cycles, was carried out with a sample-barcoded 5' primer and a J-beta primer mix. Every individual sample yielded 2.5 million or more paired-end reads (each containing CDR3). TCRdb re-called the 5' RACE reads with MiXCR, one entry per CDR3 protein. The table lists some 1.5 million distinct CDR3 sequences, approximately 28% of them singletons. This clonotype was seen a handful of times. What it binds is unknown. This clonotype originated in a woman aged 30 to 39 in good health. Specimen: blood. V is TRBV12-3 or TRBV12-4 and J is TRBJ1-2; 7 bases line up with TRBD1. Written as DNA, the CDR3 is TGTGCCAGCAGTACCGGTCCGGGACAGACTTATGGCTACACCTTC. Its protein product is CASSTGPGQTYGYTF.